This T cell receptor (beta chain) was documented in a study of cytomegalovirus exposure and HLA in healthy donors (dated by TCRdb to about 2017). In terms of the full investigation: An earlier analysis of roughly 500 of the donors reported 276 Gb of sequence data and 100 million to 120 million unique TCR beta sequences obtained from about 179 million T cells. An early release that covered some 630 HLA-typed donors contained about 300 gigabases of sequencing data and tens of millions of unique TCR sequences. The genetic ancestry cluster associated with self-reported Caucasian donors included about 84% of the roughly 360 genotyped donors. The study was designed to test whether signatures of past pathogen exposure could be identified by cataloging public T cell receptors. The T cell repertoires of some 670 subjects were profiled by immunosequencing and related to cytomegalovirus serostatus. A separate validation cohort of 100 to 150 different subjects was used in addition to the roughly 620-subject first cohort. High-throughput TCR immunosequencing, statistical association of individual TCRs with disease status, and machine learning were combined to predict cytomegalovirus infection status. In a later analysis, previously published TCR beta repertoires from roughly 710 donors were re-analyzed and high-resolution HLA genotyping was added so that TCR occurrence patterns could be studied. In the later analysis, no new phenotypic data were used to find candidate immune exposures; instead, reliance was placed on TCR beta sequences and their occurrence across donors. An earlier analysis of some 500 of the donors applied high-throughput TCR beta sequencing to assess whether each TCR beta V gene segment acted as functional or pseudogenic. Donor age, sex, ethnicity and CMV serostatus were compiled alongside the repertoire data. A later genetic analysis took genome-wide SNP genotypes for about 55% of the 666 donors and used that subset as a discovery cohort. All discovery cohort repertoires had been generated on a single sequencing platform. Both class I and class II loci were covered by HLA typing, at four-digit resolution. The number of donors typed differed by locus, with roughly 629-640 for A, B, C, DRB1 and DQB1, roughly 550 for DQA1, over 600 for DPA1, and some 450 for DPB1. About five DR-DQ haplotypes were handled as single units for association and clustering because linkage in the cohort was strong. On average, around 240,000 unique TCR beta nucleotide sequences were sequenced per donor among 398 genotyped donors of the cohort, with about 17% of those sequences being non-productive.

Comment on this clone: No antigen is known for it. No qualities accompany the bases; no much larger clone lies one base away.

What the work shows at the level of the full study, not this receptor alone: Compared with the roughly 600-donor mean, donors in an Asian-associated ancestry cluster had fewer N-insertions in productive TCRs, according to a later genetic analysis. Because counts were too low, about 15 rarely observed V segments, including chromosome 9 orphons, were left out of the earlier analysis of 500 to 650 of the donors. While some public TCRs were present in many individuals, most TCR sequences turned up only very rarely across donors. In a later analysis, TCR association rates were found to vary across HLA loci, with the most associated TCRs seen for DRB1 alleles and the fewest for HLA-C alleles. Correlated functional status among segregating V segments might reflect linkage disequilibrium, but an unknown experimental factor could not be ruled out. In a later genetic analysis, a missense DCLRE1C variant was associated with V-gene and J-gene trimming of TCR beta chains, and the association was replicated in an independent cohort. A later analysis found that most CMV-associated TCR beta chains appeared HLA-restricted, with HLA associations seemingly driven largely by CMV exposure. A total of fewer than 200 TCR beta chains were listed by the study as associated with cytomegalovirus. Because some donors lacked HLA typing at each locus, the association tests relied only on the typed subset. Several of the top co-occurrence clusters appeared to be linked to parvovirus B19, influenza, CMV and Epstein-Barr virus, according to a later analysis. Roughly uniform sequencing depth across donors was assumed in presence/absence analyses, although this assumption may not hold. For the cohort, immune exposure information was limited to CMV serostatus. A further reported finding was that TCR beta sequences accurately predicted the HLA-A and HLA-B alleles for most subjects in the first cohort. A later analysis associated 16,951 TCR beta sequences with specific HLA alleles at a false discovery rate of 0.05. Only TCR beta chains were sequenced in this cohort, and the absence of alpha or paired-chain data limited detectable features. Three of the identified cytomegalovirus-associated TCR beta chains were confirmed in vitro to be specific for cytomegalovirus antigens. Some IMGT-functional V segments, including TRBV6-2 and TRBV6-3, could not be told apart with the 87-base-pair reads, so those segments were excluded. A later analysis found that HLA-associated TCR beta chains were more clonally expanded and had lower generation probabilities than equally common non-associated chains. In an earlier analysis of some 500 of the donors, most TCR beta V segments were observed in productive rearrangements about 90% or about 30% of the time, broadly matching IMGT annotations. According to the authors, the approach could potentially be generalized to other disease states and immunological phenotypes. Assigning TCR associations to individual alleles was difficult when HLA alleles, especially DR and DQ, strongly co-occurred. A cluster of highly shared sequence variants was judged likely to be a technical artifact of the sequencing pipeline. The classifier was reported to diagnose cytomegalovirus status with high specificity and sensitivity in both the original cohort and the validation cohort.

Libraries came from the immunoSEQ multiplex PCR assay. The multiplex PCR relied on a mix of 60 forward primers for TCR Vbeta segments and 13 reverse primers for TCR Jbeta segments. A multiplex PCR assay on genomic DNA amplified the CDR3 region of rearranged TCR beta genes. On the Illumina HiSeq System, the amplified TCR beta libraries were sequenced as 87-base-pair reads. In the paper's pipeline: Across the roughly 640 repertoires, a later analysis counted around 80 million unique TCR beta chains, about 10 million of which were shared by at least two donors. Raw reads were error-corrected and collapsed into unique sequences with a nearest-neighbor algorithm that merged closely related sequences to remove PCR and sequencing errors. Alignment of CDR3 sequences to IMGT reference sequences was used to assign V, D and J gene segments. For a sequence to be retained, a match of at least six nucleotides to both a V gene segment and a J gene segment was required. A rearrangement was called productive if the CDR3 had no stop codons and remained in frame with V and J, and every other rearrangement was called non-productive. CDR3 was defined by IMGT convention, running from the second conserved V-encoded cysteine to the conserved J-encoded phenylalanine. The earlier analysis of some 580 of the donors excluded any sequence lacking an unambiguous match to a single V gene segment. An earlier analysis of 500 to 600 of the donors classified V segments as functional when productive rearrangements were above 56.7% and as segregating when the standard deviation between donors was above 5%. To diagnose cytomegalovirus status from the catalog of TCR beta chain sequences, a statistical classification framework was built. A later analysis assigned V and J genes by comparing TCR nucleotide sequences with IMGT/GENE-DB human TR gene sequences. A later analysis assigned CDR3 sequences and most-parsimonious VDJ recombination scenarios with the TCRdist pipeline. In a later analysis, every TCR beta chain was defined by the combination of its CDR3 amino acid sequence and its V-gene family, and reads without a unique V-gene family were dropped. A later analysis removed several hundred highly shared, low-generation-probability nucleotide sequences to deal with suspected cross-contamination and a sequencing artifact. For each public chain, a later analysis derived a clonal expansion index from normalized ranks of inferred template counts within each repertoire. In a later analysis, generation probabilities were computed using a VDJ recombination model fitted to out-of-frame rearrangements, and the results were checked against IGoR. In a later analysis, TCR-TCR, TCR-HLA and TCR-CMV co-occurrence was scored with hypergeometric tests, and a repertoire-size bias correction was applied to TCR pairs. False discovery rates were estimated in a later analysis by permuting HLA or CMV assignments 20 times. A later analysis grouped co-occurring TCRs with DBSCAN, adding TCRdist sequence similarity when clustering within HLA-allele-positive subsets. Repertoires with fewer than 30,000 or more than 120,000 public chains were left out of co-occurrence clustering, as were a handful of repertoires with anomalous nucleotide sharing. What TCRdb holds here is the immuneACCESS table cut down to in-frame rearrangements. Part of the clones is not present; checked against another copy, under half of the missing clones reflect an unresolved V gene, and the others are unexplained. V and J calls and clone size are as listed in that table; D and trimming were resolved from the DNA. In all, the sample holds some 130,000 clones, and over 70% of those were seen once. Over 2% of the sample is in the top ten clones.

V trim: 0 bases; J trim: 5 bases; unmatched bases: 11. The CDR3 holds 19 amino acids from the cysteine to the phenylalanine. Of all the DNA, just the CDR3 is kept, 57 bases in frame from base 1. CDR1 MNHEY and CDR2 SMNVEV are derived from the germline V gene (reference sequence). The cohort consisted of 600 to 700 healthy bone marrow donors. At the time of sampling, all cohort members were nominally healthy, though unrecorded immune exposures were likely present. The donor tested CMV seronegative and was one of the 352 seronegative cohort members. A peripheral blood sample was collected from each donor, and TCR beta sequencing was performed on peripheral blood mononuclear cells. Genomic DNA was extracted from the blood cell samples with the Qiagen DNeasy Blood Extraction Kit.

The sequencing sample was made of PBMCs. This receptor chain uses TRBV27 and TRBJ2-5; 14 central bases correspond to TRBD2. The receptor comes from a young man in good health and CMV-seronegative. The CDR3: CASSLSGLAGGGASETQYF. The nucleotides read TGTGCCAGCAGTTTATCTGGACTAGCGGGAGGAGGGGCTAGCGAGACCCAGTACTTC.